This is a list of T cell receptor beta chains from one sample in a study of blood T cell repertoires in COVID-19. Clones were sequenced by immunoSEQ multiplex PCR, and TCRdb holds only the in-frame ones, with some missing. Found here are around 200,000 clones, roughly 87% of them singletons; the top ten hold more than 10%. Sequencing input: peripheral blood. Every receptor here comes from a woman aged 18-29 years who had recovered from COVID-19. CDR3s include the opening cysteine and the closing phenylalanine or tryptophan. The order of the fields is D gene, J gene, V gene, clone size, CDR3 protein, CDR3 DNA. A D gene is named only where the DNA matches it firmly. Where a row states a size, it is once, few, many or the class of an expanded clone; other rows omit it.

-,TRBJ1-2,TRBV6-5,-,CASKQTGSSSGYTF,TGTGCCAGCAAACAGACAGGCAGTTCATCTGGCTACACCTTC
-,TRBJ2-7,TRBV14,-,CASSLRGSYEQYF,TGTGCCAGCAGCCTTCGGGGCTCCTACGAGCAGTACTTC
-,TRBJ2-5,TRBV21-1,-,CASSEILAQETQYF,TGTGCCAGCAGCGAAATTCTAGCACAAGAGACCCAGTACTTC
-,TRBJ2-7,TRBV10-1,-,CASSLSSYEQYF,TGCGCCAGCAGTTTGAGCTCCTACGAGCAGTACTTC
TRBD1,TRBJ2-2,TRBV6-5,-,CASGTTGPNTGELFF,TGTGCCAGCGGAACGACAGGGCCGAACACCGGGGAGCTGTTTTTT
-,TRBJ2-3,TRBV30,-,CAWTAGYRGDTQYF,TGTGCCTGGACCGCGGGGTATCGTGGAGATACGCAGTATTTT
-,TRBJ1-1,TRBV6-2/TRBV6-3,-,CASTPPSGGMNTEAFF,TGTGCCAGCACCCCACCCTCGGGGGGGATGAACACTGAAGCTTTCTTT
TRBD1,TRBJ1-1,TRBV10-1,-,CASSESTGQGSMNTEAFF,TGCGCCAGCAGTGAGTCGACTGGACAGGGATCAATGAACACTGAAGCTTTCTTT
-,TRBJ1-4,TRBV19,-,CASSPAASGEKLFF,TGTGCCAGTAGTCCGGCGGCTAGTGGGGAAAAACTGTTTTTT
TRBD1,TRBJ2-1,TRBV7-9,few,CASSLPGQGTGEQFF,TGTGCCAGCAGTCTGCCGGGACAGGGAACCGGTGAGCAGTTCTTC
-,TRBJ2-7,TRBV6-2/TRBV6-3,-,CASSYKADEQYF,TGTGCCAGCAGTTACAAGGCGGACGAGCAGTACTTC
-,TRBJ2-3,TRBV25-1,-,CASSDPSGKSGPGTQYF,TGTGCCAGCAGTGACCCTTCCGGGAAATCCGGTCCCGGTACGCAGTATTTT
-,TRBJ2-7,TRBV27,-,CASSPTRQVTYEQYF,TGTGCCAGCAGCCCGACCCGACAGGTTACCTACGAGCAGTACTTC
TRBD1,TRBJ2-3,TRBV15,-,CATSRRDRGADTQYF,TGTGCCACCAGCAGGAGGGACAGGGGTGCAGATACGCAGTATTTT
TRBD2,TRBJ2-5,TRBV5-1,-,CASSPFLAGEETQYF,TGCGCCAGCAGCCCCTTCCTAGCGGGAGAAGAGACCCAGTACTTC
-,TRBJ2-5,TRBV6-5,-,CASSYSAPVETQYF,TGTGCCAGCAGTTACTCCGCCCCGGTGGAGACCCAGTACTTC
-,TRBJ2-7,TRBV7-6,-,CASSLVGEGSYEQYF,TGTGCCAGCAGCTTAGTAGGCGAGGGATCCTACGAGCAGTACTTC
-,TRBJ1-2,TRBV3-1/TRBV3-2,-,CASSQGPIYGYTF,TGTGCCAGCAGCCAAGGGCCGATCTATGGCTACACCTTC
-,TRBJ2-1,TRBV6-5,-,CASSRRLNSNEQFF,TGTGCCAGCAGTAGACGACTAAATTCAAATGAGCAGTTCTTC
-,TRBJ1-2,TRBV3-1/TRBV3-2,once,CASSEQGSANYGYTF,TGTGCCAGCAGCGAACAGGGCAGTGCTAACTATGGCTACACCTTC